The 20 T cell receptor beta chains listed next were all sequenced from one sample in a study of vaccination and CD4 T cells after COVID-19. Noted treatment: roughly 11-day PBMC culture with coronavirus spike peptide pools or control peptides (ViraFEST assay). Cultured CD4+ T cells had their DNA profiled by the Oncomine TCR Beta short-read assay. TCRdb ran MiXCR on the PCR reads and lists one entry per CDR3 protein. The sample consists of roughly 10,000 distinct CDR3 sequences, roughly 45% of them appearing once. These receptors have no known antigen. The sample taken for sequencing was CD4+ T cells from blood, cultured in vitro. These receptors originate from a human donor who had recovered from COVID-19.

The V gene is TRBV20-1, the J gene TRBJ1-1; 10 nucleotides match TRBD1. V dropped 6 bases and J dropped 8; count of bases not matched to a gene: 12. CDR1 and CDR2 (germline): DFQATT, SNEGSKA (reference sequence). The CDR3 loop spans 14 amino acids. CDR3 residues: CSASDPTGGSEAFF. The DNA for the CDR3 is TGCAGTGCATCCGACCCGACAGGGGGCTCAGAAGCTTTCTTT.

This clonotype occurred a few times. The chain joins TRBV20-1 to TRBJ1-2, with D tentatively TRBD1 (5 bases). CDR3 size: 16 residues. The ends were cut back, 1 base at V and 4 bases at J, with 19 bases in the middle. Germline assignment: CDR1 DFQATT and CDR2 SNEGSKA (reference sequence). CDR3 sequence: CSARAFQVRGLYGYTF. The CDR3 coding sequence is TGCAGTGCTAGAGCGTTTCAGGTGCGGGGCCTCTATGGCTACACCTTC.

The chain links TRBV11-2 to TRBJ2-2; D tentatively fits TRBD1 or TRBD2 (6 bases each). CDR3 length equals 15 residues. CDR1 and CDR2 (germline): SGHAT, FQNNGV. V lost 2 bases and J lost 4, with 11 bases in between. Here the CDR3 reads CASSLNRGRTGELFF. The CDR3 DNA follows: TGTGCCAGCAGCTTAAATCGGGGGCGCACCGGGGAGCTGTTTTTT.

This chain joins TRBV7-2 and TRBJ1-3, with D unresolved. Germline CDR1 SGHTA, CDR2 FQGNSA. The CDR3 is 14 amino acids. The V end was cut by 5 bases, the J end by 0 bases, with 8 bases between. CDR3 in amino acids: CASSRRISGNTIYF. CDR3 DNA sequence: TGTGCCAGCAGCAGACGGATCTCTGGAAACACCATATATTTT. Filled out from reference TRBV7-2 and TRBJ1-3, the complete variable domain reads GAGVSQSPSNKVTEKGKDVELRCDPISGHTALYWYRQSLGQGLEFLIYFQGNSAPDKSGLPSDRFSAERTGGSVSTLTIQRTQQEDSAVYLCASSRRISGNTIYFGEGSWLTVV.

The CDR3 spells CSGQGELNTEAFF. In nucleotides, the CDR3 is TGCAGCGGACAGGGAGAATTGAACACTGAAGCTTTCTTT. This chain connects TRBV29-1 to TRBJ1-1; 7 bases agree with TRBD1. The junction had 5 bases not matched to a gene; V was cut back by 7 bases and J by 0 bases. The germline V gene encodes CDR1 SQVTM and CDR2 ANQGSEA. The CDR3 runs 13 residues.

This chain joins TRBV20-1 and TRBJ2-3; D is unresolved. The germline CDR1 and CDR2 sequences are DFQATT and SNEGSKA (reference sequence). The V end lost 2 bases, the J end lost 3 bases, and 12 bases lay between the germline ends. The CDR3 runs to 14 residues. The CDR3 DNA reads TGCAGTGCTAGAATGTCCGTGCAAACAGATACGCAGTATTTT. Translating it yields CSARMSVQTDTQYF.

This clonotype was found a few times. V is TRBV12-3 or TRBV12-4 and J is TRBJ2-3, with D tentatively TRBD2 (6 bases). The CDR3 extends over 15 amino acids. Trimming shortened V by 7 bases and J by 4 bases, and 18 bases separated the two germline ends. The CDR3 nucleotides are TGTGCCAGCACCCCCCGGTATAGCGGCTCAGATACGCAGTATTTT. It translates to CASTPRYSGSDTQYF.

V is TRBV5-5 and J is TRBJ1-2; D gene unclear. The CDR3 loop spans 15 amino acids. Germline-derived CDR1 and CDR2 are SGHKS and YYEKEE (reference sequence). Trimming shortened V by 6 bases and J by 6 bases, and 21 bases separated the two germline ends. This CDR3 reads CASIVGRDTTHGYTF. The CDR3 nucleotides read TGTGCCAGCATCGTTGGAAGAGATACGACCCATGGCTACACCTTC.

The chain joins TRBV5-1 to TRBJ2-3, with D unclear. V was clipped by 1 base and J by 0 bases, with 9 bases between them. The germline CDR1 and CDR2 sequences are SGHRS and YFSETQ. The CDR3 runs to 15 residues. This CDR3 is CASSLTASSTDTQYF. Here the CDR3 DNA reads TGCGCCAGCAGCTTGACAGCGTCTAGCACAGATACGCAGTATTTT.

V usage is TRBV5-6 and J usage is TRBJ1-2; D is possibly TRBD1 (6 bases). The CDR3 has 16 amino acids. Germline V CDR1 and CDR2: SGHDT, YYEEEE. The V and J ends lost 2 bases and 4 bases respectively, with 18 bases between them. The CDR3 region is CASSFLGQGQGYGYTF. In DNA, the CDR3 is TGTGCCAGCAGCTTTCTCGGGCAGGGGCAGGGCTATGGCTACACCTTC.

This clonotype was picked up a small number of times. The rearrangement links TRBV7-7 to TRBJ2-3; 8 bases line up with TRBD2. CDR1 and CDR2 (germline): SSHAT, FNYEAQ (reference sequence). This CDR3 is built from 15 residues. CDR3 in amino acids: CASSFGTRGEDTQYF. CDR3 DNA sequence: TGTGCTAGCTCCTTTGGGACTAGAGGTGAAGATACGCAGTATTTT.

The rearrangement links TRBV10-3 to TRBJ1-6, with D possibly being TRBD1 (5 bases). The CDR3 length is 13 residues. From germline, CDR1 is ENHRY and CDR2 SYGVKD. The V gene lost 8 bases and the J gene lost 10 bases, with 15 bases spanning the gap. CDR3 coding DNA: TGTGCCATCCGGGGCCAGGGAGACTCACCCCTCCACTTT. Encoded protein: CAIRGQGDSPLHF.

In its sample, this clonotype was seen once. The chain combines TRBV5-1 with TRBJ2-2; D is possibly TRBD2 (6 bases). Germline V gene lookup returns CDR1 SGHRS and CDR2 YFSETQ. The CDR3 spans 15 residues. V shed 1 base and J shed 0 bases, with 7 bases lying between them. The CDR3, as DNA: TGCGCCAGCAGCTTGACTAGCACGAACACCGGGGAGCTGTTTTTT. It specifies CASSLTSTNTGELFF.

This clonotype turned up a few times. This chain joins TRBV12-3 or TRBV12-4 and TRBJ2-5; 8 nucleotides align to TRBD2. With 5 bases clipped from V and 7 bases from J, the junction kept 18 bases outside the gene matches. The CDR3 length is 17 residues. CDR3: CASSPGTRVAGLGTQYF. In DNA, the CDR3 is TGTGCCAGCAGTCCAGGGACTAGGGTTGCTGGGTTAGGGACCCAGTACTTC.

There are a few counts of this clonotype. V and J are TRBV6-2 or TRBV6-3 and TRBJ1-1; TRBD1 is a possible D gene (5 bases). V lost 11 bases, J lost 5 bases, and 12 bases lay in between. Germline CDR1 reads MNHEY; CDR2 reads SVGEGT. This CDR3 region has 11 residues. CDR3 sequence (DNA): TGTGCCGCCTTTAGGGGAACTGAAGCTTTCTTT. This gives the protein CAAFRGTEAFF.

The CDR3 here is CASSLSRIPKIQGYTF. For the CDR3, the DNA is TGTGCCAGCAGTTTAAGTAGGATCCCAAAGATCCAGGGCTACACCTTC. The genes are TRBV27 and TRBJ1-2, with D uncertain. The CDR3 runs to 16 residues. Germline V gene sequence: CDR1 MNHEY, CDR2 SMNVEV (reference sequence). V lost 2 bases to trimming and J lost 8 bases, with 21 bases between them.

The J gene is TRBJ2-7, the V gene TRBV21-1. TRBV21-1 is labeled a pseudogene. The CDR3 length is 12 residues. DNA of the CDR3: TGTGCCAGCAGCAAAAGCTCCTACGAGCAGTACTTC. The encoded protein is CASSKSSYEQYF.

The gene calls are TRBV7-2 and TRBJ2-3; 14 nucleotides match TRBD2. Germline V lookup: CDR1 SGHTA, CDR2 FQGNSA. CDR3 length: 14 residues. V lost 5 bases to trimming and J lost 10 bases; unmatched junction nucleotides: 5. CDR3 in amino acids: CASSLQTSGGAQYF. CDR3 nucleotide sequence: TGTGCCAGCAGCCTACAGACTAGCGGGGGGGCGCAGTATTTT.

The chain couples TRBV9 to TRBJ1-1, with 7 bases identical to TRBD1. V shed 3 bases and J 7 bases; nucleotides not matched to a gene: 6. The CDR3 contains 13 residues. Per germline, CDR1 SGDLS and CDR2 YYNGEE. CDR3: CASSAQGRGEAFF. The CDR3 region has the DNA TGTGCCAGCAGCGCACAGGGGAGGGGTGAAGCTTTCTTT.

This clonotype was detected a few times. The chain combines TRBV6-1 with TRBJ1-5, with D possibly being TRBD1 (5 bases). CDR1 and CDR2 (germline): MNHNS, SASEGT. The CDR3 contains 15 residues. The V end lost 6 bases, the J end lost 2 bases, and 14 bases lay between the germline ends. The CDR3 DNA is TGTGCCAGCAGCCCCGCCGGCAGGGGCAATCAGCCCCAGCATTTT. Its protein is CASSPAGRGNQPQHF.